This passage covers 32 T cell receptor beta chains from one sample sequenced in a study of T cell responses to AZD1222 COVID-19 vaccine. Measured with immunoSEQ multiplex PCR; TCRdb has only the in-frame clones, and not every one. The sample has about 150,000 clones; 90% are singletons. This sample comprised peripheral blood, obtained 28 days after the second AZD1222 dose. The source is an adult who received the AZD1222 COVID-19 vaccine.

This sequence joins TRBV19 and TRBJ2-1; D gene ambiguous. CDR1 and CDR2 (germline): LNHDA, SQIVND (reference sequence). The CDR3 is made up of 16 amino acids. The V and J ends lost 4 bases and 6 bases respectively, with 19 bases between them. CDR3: CASSTKDLGSLNEQFF. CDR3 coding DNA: TGTGCCAGTAGTACCAAAGACCTGGGGTCTCTCAATGAGCAGTTCTTC.

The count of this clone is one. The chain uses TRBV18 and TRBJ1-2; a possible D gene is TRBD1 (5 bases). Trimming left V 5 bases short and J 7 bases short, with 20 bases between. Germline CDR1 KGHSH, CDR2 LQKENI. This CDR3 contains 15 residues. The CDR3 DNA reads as TGTGCCAGCTCAGACGGAGGTAACATAGGGGTTGGCTACACCTTC. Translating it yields CASSDGGNIGVGYTF. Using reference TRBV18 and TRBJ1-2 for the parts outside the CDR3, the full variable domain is NAGVMQNPRHLVRRRGQEARLRCSPMKGHSHVYWYRQLPEEGLKFMVYLQKENIIDESGMPKERFSAEFPKEGPSILRIQQVVRGDSAAYFCASSDGGNIGVGYTFGSGTRLTVV.

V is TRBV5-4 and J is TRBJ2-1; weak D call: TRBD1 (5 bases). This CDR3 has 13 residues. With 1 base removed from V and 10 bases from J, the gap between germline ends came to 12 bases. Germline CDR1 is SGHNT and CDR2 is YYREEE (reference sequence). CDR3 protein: CASSLNSWGEQFF. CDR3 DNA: TGTGCCAGCAGCTTGAACTCCTGGGGCGAGCAGTTCTTC.

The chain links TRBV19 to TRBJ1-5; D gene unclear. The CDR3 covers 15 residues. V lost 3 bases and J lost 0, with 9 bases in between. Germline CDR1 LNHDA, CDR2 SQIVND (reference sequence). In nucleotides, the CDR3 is TGTGCCAGTAGTATTAAGGATGTTAGCAATCAGCCCCAGCATTTT. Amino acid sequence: CASSIKDVSNQPQHF.

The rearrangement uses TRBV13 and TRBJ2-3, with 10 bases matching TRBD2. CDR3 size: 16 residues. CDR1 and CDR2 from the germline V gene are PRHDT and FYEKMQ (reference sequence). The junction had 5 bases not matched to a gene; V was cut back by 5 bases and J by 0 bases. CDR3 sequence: CASSPRTSGSTDTQYF. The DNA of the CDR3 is TGTGCCAGCAGCCCAAGGACTAGCGGTAGCACAGATACGCAGTATTTT.

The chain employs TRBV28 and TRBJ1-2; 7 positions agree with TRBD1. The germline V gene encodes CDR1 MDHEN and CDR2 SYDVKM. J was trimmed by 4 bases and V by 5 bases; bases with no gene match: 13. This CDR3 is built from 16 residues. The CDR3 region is CASSTYRGSGTYGYTF. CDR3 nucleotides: TGTGCCAGCAGTACCTACAGGGGTTCGGGCACCTATGGCTACACCTTC.

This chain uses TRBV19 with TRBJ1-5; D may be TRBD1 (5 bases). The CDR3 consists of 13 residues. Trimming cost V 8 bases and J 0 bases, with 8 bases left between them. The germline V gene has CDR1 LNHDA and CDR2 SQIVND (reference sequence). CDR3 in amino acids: CASGGYSNQPQHF. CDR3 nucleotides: TGTGCCAGTGGGGGGTATAGCAATCAGCCCCAGCATTTT.

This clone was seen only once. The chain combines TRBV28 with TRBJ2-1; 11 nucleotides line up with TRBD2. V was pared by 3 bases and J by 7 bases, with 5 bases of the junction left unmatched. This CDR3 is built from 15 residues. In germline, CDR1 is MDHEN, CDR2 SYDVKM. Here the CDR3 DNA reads TGTGCCAGCAGTTTCGGGACTAGCGGACTGAATGAGCAGTTCTTC. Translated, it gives CASSFGTSGLNEQFF.

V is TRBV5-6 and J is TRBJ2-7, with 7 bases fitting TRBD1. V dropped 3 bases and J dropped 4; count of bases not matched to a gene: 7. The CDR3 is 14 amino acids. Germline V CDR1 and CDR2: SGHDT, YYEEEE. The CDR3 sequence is CASSSTGRKYEQYF. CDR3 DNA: TGTGCCAGCAGCTCGACAGGGCGAAAATACGAGCAGTACTTC.

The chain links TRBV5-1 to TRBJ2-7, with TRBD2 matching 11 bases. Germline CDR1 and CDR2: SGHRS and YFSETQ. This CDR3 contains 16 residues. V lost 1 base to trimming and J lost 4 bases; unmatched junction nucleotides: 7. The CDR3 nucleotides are TGCGCCAGCAGCTTGACTAGCGGGAGCGCCGCTTACGAGCAGTACTTC. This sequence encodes CASSLTSGSAAYEQYF. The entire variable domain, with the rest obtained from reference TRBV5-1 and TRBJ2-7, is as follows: KAGVTQTPRYLIKTRGQQVTLSCSPISGHRSVSWYQQTPGQGLQFLFEYFSETQRNKGNFPGRFSGRQFSNSRSEMNVSTLELGDSALYLCASSLTSGSAAYEQYFGPGTRLTVT.

The CDR3 here is CASSSGFNEQFF. CDR3 sequence (DNA): TGTGCCAGCAGCTCCGGCTTCAATGAGCAGTTCTTC. The J gene is TRBJ2-1, the V gene TRBV5-6; unclear D gene. Trimming shortened V by 3 bases and J by 6 bases, and 7 bases separated the two germline ends. The CDR3 sequence is 12 residues long. The germline CDR1 and CDR2 sequences are SGHDT and YYEEEE.

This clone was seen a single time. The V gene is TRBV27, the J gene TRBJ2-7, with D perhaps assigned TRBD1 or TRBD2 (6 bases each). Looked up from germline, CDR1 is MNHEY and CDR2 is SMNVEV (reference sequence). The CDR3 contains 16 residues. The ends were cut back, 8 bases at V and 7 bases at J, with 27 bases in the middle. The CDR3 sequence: CASHRGQTPGPGEQYF. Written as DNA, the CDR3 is TGTGCCAGCCACCGGGGGCAGACCCCCGGCCCCGGGGAGCAGTACTTC.

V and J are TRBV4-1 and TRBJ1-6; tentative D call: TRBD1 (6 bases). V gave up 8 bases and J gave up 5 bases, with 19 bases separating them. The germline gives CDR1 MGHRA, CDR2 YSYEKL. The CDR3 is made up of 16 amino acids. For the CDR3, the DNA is TGCGCCAGCGGGGGCCTTCCCCGGGCCGATAATTCACCCCTCCACTTT. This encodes CASGGLPRADNSPLHF.

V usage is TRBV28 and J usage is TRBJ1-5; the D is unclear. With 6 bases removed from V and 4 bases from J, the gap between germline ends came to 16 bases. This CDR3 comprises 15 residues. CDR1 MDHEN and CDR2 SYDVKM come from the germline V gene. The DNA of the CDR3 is TGTGCCAGCAGACCGACAAGCTGGAAGAATCAGCCCCAGCATTTT. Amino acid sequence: CASRPTSWKNQPQHF.

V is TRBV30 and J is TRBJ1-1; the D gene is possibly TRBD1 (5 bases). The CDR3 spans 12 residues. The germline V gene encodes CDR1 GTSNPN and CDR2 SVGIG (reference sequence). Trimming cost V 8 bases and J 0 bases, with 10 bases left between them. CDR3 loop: CAGGVMNTEAFF. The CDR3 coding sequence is TGTGCCGGAGGGGTGATGAACACTGAAGCTTTCTTT. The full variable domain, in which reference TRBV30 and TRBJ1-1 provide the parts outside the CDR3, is SQTIHQWPATLVQPVGSPLSLECTVEGTSNPNLYWYRQAAGRGLQLLFYSVGIGQISSEVPQNLSASRPQDRQFILSSKKLLLSDSGFYLCAGGVMNTEAFFGQGTRLTVV.

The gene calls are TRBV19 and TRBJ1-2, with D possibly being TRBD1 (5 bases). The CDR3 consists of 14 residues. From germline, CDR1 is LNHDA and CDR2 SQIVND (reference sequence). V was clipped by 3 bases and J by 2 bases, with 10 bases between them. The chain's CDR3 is CASSIRGINYGYTF. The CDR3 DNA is TGTGCCAGTAGTATTCGGGGGATCAACTATGGCTACACCTTC.

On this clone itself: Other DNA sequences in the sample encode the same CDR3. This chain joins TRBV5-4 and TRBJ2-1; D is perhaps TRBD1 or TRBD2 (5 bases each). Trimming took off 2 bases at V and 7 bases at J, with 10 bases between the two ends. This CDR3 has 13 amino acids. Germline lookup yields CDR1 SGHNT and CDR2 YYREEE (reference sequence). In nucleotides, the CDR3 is TGTGCCAGCAGCTTTCGCGAGGGGAATGAGCAGTTCTTC. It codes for CASSFREGNEQFF. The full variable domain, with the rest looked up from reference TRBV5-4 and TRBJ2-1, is ETGVTQSPTHLIKTRGQQVTLRCSSQSGHNTVSWYQQALGQGPQFIFQYYREEENGRGNFPPRFSGLQFPNYSSELNVNALELDDSALYLCASSFREGNEQFFGPGTRLTVL.

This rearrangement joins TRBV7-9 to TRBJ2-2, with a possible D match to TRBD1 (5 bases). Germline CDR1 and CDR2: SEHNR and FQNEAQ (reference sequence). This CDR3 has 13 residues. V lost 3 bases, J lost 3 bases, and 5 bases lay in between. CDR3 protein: CASSLTDTGELFF. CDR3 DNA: TGTGCCAGCAGCTTGACAGACACCGGGGAGCTGTTTTTT.

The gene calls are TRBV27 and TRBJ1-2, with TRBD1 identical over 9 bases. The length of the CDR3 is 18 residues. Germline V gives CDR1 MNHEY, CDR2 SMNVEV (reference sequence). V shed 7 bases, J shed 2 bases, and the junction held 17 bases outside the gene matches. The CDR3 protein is CASIPSGTGSRGNYGYTF. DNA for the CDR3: TGTGCCAGCATACCATCCGGGACAGGGTCTCGAGGCAACTATGGCTACACCTTC.

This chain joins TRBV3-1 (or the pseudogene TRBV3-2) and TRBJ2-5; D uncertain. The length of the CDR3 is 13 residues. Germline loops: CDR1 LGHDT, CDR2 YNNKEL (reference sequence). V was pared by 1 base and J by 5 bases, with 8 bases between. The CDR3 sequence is CASSQVVGETQYF. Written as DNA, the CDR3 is TGTGCCAGCAGCCAAGTAGTAGGGGAGACCCAGTACTTC.

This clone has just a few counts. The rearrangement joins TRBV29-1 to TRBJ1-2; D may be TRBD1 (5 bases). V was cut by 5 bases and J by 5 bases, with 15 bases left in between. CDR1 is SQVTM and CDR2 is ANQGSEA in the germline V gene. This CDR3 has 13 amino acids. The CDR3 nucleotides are TGCAGCGTTATTAAGGGGAATGGATATGGCTACACCTTC. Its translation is CSVIKGNGYGYTF.

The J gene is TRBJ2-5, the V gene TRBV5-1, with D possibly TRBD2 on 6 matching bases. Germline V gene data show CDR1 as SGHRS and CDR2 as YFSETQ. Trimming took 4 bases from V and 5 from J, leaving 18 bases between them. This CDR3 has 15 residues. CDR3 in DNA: TGCGCCAGCAGCCCGACTAGTGGAGAAGGGGAGACCCAGTACTTC. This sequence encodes CASSPTSGEGETQYF.

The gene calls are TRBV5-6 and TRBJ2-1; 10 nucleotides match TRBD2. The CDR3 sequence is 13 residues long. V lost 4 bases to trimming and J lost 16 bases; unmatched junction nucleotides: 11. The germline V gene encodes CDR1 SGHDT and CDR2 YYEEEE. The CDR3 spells CASSGWSGGVFFF. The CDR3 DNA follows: TGTGCCAGCAGCGGCTGGAGCGGGGGGGTATTCTTCTTC.

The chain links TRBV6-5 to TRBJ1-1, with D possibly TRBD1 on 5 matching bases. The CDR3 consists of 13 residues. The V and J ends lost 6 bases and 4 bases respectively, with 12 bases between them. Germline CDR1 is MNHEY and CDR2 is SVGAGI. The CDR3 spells CASRKGLRTEAFF. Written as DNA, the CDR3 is TGTGCCAGCAGGAAGGGGTTGCGCACTGAAGCTTTCTTT.

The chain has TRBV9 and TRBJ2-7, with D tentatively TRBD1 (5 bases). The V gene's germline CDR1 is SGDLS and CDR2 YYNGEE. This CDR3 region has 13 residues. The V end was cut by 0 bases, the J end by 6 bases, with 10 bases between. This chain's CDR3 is CASSVVQGTEQYF. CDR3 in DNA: TGTGCCAGCAGCGTAGTTCAGGGAACCGAGCAGTACTTC.

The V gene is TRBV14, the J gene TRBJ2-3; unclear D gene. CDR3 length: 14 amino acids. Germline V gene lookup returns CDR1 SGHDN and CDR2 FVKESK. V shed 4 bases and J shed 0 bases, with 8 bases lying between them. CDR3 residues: CASSPRPSTDTQYF. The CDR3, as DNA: TGTGCCAGCAGCCCACGCCCAAGCACAGATACGCAGTATTTT.

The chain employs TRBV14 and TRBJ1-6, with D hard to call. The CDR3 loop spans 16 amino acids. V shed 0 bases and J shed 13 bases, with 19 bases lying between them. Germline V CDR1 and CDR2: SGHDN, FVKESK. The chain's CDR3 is CASSQDTGLPRAPLHF. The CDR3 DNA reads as TGTGCCAGCAGCCAAGATACTGGGTTGCCGAGAGCGCCCCTCCACTTT.

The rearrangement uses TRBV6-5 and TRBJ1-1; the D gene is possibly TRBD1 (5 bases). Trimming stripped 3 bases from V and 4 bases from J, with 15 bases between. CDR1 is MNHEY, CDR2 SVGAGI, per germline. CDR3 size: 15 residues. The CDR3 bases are TGTGCCAGCAGTTATGTGGGGGAGGCGGGCACTGAAGCTTTCTTT. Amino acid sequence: CASSYVGEAGTEAFF.

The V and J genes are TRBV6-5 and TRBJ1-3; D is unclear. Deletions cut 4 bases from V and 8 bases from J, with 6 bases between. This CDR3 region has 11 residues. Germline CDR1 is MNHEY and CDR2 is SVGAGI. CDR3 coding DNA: TGTGCCAGCAGTTTGGTAGACACCATATATTTT. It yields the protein CASSLVDTIYF.

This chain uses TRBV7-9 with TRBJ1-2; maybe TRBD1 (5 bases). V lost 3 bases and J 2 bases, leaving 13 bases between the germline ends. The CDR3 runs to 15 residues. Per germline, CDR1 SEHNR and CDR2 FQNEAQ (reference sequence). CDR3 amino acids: CASSFLVGDNYGYTF. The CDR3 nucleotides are TGTGCCAGCAGCTTTCTGGTGGGGGACAACTATGGCTACACCTTC.

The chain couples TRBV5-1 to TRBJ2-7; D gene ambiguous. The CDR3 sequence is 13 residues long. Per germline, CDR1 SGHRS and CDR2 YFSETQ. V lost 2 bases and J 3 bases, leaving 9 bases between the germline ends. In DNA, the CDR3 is TGCGCCAGCAGCTTTTCCAGAGTCTACGAGCAGTACTTC. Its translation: CASSFSRVYEQYF.

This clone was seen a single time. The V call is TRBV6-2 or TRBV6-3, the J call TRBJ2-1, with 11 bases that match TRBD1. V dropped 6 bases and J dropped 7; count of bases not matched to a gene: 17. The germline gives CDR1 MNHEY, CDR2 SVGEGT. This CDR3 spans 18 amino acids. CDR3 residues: CASSPEGSGQGGGNEQFF. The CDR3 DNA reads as TGTGCCAGCAGCCCTGAGGGCTCGGGACAGGGGGGTGGTAATGAGCAGTTCTTC.